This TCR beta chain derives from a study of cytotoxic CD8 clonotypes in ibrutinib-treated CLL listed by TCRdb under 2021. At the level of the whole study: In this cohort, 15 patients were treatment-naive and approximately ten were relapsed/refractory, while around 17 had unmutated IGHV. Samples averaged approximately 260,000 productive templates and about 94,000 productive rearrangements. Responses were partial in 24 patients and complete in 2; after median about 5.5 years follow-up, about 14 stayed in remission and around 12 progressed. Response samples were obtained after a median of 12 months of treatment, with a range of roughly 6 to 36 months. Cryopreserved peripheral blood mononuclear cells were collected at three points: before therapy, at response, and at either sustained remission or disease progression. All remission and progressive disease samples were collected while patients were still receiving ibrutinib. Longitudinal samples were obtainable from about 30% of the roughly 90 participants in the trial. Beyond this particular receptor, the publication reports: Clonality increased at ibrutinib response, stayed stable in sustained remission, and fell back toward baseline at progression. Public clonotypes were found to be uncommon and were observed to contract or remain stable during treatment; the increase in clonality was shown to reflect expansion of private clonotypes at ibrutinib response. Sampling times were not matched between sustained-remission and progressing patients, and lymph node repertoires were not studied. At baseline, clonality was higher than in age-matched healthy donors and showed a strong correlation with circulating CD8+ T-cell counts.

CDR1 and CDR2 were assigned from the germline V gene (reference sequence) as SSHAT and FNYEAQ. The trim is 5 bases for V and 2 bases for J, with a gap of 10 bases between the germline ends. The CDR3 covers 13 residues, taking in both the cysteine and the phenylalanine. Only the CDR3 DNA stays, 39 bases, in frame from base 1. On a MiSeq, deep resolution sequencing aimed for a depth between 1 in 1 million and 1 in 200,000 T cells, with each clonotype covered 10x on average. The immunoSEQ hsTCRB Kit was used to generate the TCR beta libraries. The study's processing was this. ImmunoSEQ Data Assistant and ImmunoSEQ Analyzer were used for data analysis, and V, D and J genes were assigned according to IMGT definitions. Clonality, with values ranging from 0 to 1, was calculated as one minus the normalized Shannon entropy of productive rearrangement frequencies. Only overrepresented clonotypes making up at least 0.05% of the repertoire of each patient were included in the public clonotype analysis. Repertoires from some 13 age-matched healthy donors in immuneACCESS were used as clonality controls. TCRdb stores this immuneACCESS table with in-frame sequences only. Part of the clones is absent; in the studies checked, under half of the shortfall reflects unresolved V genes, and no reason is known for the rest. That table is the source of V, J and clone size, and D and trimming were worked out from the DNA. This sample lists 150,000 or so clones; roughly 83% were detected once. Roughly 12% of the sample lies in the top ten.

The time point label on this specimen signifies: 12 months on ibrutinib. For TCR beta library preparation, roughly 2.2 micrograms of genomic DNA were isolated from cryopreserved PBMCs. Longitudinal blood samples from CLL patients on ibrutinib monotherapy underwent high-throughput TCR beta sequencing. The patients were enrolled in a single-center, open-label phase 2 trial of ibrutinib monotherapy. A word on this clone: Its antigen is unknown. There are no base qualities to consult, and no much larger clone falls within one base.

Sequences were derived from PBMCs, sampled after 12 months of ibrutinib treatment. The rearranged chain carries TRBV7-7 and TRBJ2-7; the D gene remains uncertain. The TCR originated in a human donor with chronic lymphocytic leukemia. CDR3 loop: CASSPDFTYEQYF. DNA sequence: TGTGCCAGCAGCCCAGATTTTACCTACGAGCAGTACTTC.